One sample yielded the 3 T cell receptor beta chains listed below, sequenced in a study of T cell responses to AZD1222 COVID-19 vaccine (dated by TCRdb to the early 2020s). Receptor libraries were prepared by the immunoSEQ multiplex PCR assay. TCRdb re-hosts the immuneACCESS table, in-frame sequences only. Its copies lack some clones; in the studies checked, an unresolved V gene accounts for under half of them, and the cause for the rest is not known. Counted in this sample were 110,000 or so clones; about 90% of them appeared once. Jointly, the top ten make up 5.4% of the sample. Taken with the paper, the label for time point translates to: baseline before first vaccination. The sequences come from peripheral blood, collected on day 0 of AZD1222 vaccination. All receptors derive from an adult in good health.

CDR3 sequence (DNA): TGTGCCAGCTCTAGAAGTAATCAGGGGATGGGGAACACTGAAGCTTTCTTT. Translated, it gives CASSRSNQGMGNTEAFF. The rearrangement joins TRBV18 to TRBJ1-1, with D possibly matching TRBD1 (6 bases). The CDR3 length is 17 residues. CDR1 KGHSH and CDR2 LQKENI come from the germline V gene. V was pared by 6 bases and J by 1 base, with 21 bases between.

The CDR3 reads CASSSLLTGRYGYTF. As DNA, the CDR3 is TGTGCCAGCAGCTCTTTACTGACAGGGAGATATGGCTACACCTTC. The chain joins TRBV5-8 to TRBJ1-2; 7 bases agree with TRBD1. The ends lost 3 bases at V and 5 bases at J; junction bases unmatched: 10. The CDR3 covers 15 residues. Germline V gene lookup returns CDR1 SGHTS and CDR2 YDEGEE.

CDR3 sequence (DNA): TGTGCCAGCAGTTTCAATAACTATGGCTACACCTTC. Translating it yields CASSFNNYGYTF. The chain has TRBV12-3 or TRBV12-4 and TRBJ1-2; no clear D. This CDR3 contains 12 residues. Between the trimmed V and J ends, which lost 3 bases and 1 base, there was a span of 3 bases.